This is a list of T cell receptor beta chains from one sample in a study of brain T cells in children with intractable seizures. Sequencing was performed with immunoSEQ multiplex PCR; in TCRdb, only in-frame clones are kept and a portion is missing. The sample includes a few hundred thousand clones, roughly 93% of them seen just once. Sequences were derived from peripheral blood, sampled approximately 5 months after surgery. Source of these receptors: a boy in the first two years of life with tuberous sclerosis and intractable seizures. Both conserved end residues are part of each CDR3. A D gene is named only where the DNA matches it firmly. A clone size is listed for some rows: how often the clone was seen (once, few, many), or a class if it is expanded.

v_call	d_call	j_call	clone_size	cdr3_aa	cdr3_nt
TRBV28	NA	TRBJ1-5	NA	CAIRTPIACNQPQHF	TGTGCCATTCGGACACCTATAGCTTGCAATCAGCCCCAGCATTTT
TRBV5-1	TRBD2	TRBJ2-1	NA	CASSLRLAGLNEQFF	TGCGCCAGCAGCTTGCGGCTAGCGGGGCTTAATGAGCAGTTCTTC
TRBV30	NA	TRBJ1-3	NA	CAWSFTGSPGNTIYF	TGTGCCTGGAGTTTTACAGGGAGTCCTGGAAACACCATATATTTT
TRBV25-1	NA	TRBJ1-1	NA	CASSFGAGSEAFF	TGTGCCAGCAGCTTCGGGGCGGGGAGTGAAGCTTTCTTT
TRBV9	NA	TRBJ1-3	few	CASSPWEKSSGNTIYF	TGTGCCAGCAGCCCCTGGGAAAAGAGCTCTGGAAACACCATATATTTT
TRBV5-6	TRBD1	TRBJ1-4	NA	CASSSGQGIREKLFF	TGTGCCAGCAGCTCCGGACAGGGAATTCGAGAAAAACTGTTTTTT
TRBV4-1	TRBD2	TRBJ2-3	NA	CASSQEGRAGSDTQYF	TGCGCCAGCAGCCAAGAAGGTAGAGCGGGGTCGGATACGCAGTATTTT
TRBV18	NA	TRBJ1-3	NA	CASSWGTEGNTIYF	TGTGCCAGCTCATGGGGGACGGAAGGAAACACCATATATTTT
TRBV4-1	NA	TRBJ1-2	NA	CASSQVWLPYGYTF	TGCGCCAGCAGCCAAGTTTGGCTACCTTATGGCTACACCTTC
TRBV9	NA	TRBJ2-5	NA	CASSVGSGTQYF	TGTGCCAGCAGCGTAGGGAGTGGGACCCAGTACTTC
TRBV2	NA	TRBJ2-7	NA	CASSYRENNEQYF	TGTGCCAGCAGTTACCGGGAGAACAACGAGCAGTACTTC
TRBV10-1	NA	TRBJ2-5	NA	CASPRTAREETQYF	TGCGCCAGTCCTAGGACGGCGAGGGAAGAGACCCAGTACTTC
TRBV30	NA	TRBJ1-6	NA	CAWSVPWEDNSPLHF	TGTGCCTGGAGTGTACCCTGGGAAGATAATTCACCCCTCCACTTT
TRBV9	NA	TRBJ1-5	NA	CASNRTVRNSNQPQHF	TGTGCCAGCAACCGGACAGTGAGAAATAGCAATCAGCCCCAGCATTTT
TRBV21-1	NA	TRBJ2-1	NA	CAMPTGGPEQFF	TGTGCCATGCCGACAGGGGGCCCTGAGCAGTTCTTC
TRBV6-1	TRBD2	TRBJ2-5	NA	CASSDGLAGGRGTQYF	TGTGCCAGCAGTGATGGACTAGCGGGGGGGCGCGGGACCCAGTACTTC
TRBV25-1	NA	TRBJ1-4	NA	CASSELMNEKLFF	TGTGCCAGCAGTGAACTGATGAATGAAAAACTGTTTTTT
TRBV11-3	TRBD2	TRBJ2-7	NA	CASSSLAGTYEQYF	TGTGCCAGCAGCTCCTTAGCGGGAACCTACGAGCAGTACTTC
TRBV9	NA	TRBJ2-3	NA	CASSVRGEPTDTQYF	TGTGCCAGCAGCGTCCGCGGAGAACCCACAGATACGCAGTATTTT
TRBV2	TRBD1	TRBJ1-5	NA	CASSRDRGRNQPQHF	TGTGCCAGCAGCCGCGACAGGGGGCGGAATCAGCCCCAGCATTTT
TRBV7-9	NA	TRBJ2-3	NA	CASSLTGFTDTQYF	TGTGCCAGCAGCTTGACAGGTTTCACAGATACGCAGTATTTT
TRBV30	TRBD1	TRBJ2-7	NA	CAWSARTGYEQYF	TGTGCCTGGAGTGCCCGGACAGGGTACGAGCAGTACTTC